The sequence of this TCR beta chain was determined in a study of blood T cells in healthy people across ages. Whole-study results and caveats: Age brought a roughly linear fall in TCR beta diversity measured per million T cells.

This CDR3 has 15 residues. The germline gives CDR1 SGHDN, CDR2 FVKESK. V was clipped by 2 bases and J by 6 bases; unmatched bases: 9. Every donor contributed around 10 milliliters of peripheral blood by blood draw. Comments on this clonotype: The antigen is undetermined.

The use of a sample-barcoded 5' primer and a J-beta primer mix characterized a second PCR of roughly 7 to 11 cycles. TCRdb re-called the 5' RACE reads with MiXCR, one entry per CDR3 protein. The sample lists 1.5 million or so distinct CDR3 sequences, about 43% seen once, with less than 8% in the top ten. The rearrangement uses TRBV14 and TRBJ2-7, with 8 positions matching TRBD1. Input material: blood. The sequence came from a woman younger than 35 in good health. CDR3 region: CASSQRQGLTGEQYF. The CDR3, as DNA: TGTGCCAGCAGCCAAAGACAGGGGTTAACTGGCGAGCAGTACTTC.